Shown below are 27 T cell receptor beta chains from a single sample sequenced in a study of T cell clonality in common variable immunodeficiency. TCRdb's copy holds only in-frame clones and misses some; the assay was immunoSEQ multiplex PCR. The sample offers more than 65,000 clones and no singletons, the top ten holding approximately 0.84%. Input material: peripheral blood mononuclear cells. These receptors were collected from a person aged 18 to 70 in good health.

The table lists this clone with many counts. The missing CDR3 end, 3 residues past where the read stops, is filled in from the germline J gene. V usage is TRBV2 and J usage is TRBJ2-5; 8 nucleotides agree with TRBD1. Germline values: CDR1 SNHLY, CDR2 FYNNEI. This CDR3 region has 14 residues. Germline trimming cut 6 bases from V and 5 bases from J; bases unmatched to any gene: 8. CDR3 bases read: TGTGCCAGCAGAGGACAGGGAGGAAGCGAGACC. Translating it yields CASRGQGGSET. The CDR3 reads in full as CASRGQGGSETQYF.

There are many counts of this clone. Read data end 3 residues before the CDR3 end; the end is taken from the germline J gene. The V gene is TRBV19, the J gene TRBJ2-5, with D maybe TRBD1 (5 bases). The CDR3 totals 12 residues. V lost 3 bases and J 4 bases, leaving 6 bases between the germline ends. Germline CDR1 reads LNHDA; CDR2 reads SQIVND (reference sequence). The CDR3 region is CASSIQGETQYF. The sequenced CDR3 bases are TGTGCCAGTAGTATTCAGGGAGAGACC.

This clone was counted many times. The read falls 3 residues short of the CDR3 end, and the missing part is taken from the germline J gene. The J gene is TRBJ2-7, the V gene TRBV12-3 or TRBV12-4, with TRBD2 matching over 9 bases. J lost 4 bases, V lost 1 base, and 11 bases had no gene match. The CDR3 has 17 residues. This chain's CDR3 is CASSLGSRTSATYEQYF. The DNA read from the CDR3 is TGTGCCAGCAGTTTAGGTTCGCGGACTAGCGCGACTTACGAG.

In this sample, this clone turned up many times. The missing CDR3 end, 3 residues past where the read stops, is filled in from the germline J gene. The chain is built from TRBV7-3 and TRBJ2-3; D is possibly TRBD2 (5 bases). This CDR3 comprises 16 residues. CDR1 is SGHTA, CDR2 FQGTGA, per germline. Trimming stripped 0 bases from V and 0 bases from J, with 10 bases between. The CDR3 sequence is CASSLTRALSTDTQYF. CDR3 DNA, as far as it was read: TGTGCCAGCAGCTTAACGCGGGCCCTTAGCACAGATACG.

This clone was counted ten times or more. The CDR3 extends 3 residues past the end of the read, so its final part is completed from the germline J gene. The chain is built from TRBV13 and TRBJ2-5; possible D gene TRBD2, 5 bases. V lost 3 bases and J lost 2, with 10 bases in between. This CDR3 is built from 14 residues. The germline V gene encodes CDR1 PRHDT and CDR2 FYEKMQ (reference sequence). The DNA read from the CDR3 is TGTGCCAGCAGCTTCGGAGGCAGGCAAGAGACC. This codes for CASSFGGRQET. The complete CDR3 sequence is CASSFGGRQETQYF.

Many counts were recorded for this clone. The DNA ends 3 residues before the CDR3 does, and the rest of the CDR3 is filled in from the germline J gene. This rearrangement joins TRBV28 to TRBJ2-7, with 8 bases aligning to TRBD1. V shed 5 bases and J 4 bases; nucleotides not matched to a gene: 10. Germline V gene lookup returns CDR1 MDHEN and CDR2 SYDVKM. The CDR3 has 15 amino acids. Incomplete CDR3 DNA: TGTGCCAGCAGTCTATACGGGACAGGAGGGTACGAG. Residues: CASSLYGTGGYE. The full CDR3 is CASSLYGTGGYEQYF.

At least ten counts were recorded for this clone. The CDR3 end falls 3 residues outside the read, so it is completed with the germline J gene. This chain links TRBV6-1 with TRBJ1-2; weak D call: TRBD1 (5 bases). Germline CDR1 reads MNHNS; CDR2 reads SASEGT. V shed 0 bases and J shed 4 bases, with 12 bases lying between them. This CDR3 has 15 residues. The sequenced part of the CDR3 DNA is TGTGCCAGCAGTGAAGCGCCAGGTAGGGGCTATGGC. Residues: CASSEAPGRGYG. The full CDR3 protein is CASSEAPGRGYGYTF.

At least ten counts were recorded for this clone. The CDR3 is CASSQSDEHRGGQPQHF. CDR3 DNA (partial): TGCGCCAGCAGTCAATCGGACGAACACAGGGGCGGGCAGCCC. This rearrangement joins TRBV23-1 to TRBJ1-5, with 7 bases identical to TRBD1. Sequencing ends 3 residues short of the CDR3 end; the germline J gene provides the rest. Being an ORF, TRBV23-1 has a function that is uncertain. V lost 0 bases to trimming and J lost 7 bases; unmatched junction nucleotides: 12. The CDR3 runs to 17 residues.

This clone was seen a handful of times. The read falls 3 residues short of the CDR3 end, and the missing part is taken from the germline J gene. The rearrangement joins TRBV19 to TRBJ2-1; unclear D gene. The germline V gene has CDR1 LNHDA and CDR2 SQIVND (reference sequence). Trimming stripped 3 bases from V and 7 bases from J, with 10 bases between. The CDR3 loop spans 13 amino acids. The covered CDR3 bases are TGTGCCAGTAGTATTCCAGAGATAAATGAG. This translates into CASSIPEINE. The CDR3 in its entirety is CASSIPEINEQFF.

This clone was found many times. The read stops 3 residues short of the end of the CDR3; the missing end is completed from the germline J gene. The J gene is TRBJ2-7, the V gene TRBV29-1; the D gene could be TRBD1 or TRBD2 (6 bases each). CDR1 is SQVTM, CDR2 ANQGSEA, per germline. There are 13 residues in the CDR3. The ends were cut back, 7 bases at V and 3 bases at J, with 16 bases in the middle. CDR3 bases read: TGCAGCGCAGATTTAGGAGGGGGCTACGAG. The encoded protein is CSADLGGGYE. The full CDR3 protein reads CSADLGGGYEQYF.

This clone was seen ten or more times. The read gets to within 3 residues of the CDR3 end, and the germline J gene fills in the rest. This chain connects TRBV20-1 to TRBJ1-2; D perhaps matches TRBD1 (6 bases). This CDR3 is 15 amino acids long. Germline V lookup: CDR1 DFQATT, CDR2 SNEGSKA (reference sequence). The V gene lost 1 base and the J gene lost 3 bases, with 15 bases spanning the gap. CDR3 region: CSARGGGLGDYGYTF. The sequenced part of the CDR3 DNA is TGCAGTGCTAGAGGGGGGGGGCTTGGAGACTATGGC.

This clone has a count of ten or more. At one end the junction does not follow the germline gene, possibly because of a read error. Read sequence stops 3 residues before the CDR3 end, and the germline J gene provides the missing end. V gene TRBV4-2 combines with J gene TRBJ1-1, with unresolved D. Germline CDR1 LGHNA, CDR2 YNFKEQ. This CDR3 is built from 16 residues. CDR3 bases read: TGCGCCAGCAGCCAAGATTCCCTTCCGAGGGACACTGAA. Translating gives CASSQDSLPRDTE. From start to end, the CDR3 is CASSQDSLPRDTEAFF.

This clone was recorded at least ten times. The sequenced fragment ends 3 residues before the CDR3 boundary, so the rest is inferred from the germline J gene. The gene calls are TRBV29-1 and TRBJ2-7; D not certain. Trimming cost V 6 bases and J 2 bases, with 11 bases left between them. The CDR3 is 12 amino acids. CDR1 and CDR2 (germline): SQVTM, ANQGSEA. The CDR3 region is CSVLSPPYEQYF. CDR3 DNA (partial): TGCAGCGTCCTTAGTCCTCCCTACGAG.

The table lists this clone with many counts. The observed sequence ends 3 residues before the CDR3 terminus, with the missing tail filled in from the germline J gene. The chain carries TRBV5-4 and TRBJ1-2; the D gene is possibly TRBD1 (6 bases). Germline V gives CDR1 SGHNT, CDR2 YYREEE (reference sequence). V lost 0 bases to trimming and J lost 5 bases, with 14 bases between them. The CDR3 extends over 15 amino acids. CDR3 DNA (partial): TGTGCCAGCAGCTTGGATCGGGGGGCGGTATATGGC. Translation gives CASSLDRGAVYG. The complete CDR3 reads CASSLDRGAVYGYTF.

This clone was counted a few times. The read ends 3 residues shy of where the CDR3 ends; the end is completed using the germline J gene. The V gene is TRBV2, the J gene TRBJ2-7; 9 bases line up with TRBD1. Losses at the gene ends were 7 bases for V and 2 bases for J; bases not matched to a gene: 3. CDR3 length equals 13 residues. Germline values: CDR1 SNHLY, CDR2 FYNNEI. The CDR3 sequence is CASTRDRAYEQYF. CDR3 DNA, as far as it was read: TGTGCCAGCACCCGGGACAGGGCCTACGAG.

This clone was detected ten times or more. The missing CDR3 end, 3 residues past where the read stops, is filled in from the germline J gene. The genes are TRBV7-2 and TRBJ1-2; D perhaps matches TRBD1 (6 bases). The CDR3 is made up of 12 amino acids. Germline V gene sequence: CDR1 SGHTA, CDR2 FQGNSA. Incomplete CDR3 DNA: TGTGCCAGCAGCCCCACAGGGTACGGC. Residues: CASSPTGYG. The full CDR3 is CASSPTGYGYTF.

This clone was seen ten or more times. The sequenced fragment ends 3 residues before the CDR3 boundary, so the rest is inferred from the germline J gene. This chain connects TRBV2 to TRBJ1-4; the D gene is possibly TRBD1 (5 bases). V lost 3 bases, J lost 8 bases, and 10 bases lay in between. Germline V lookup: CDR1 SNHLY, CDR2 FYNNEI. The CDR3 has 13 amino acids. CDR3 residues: CASSDRVGEKLFF. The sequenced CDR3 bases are TGTGCCAGCAGTGACAGGGTTGGAGAAAAA.

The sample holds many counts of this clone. CDR3: CASLPGTGPGEQYF. CDR3 DNA (partial): TGTGCCAGCTTGCCCGGGACAGGGCCAGGCGAG. The chain uses TRBV18 and TRBJ2-7, with TRBD1 matching 9 bases. The read comes to an end 3 residues before the CDR3 does, leaving the germline J gene to fill in the end. V trimming: 7 bases; J trimming: 6 bases; junction bases outside the gene matches: 10. The CDR3 sequence is 14 residues long. Germline values: CDR1 KGHSH, CDR2 LQKENI.

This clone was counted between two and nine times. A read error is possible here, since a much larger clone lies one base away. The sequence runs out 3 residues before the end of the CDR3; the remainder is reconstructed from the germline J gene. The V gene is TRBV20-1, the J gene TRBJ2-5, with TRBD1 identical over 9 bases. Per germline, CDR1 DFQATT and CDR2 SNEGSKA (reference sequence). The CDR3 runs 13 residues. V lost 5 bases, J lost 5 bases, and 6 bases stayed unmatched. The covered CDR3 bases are TGCAGTGCTGGGACAGGGCCGAGGGAGACC. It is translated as CSAGTGPRET. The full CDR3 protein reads CSAGTGPRETQYF.

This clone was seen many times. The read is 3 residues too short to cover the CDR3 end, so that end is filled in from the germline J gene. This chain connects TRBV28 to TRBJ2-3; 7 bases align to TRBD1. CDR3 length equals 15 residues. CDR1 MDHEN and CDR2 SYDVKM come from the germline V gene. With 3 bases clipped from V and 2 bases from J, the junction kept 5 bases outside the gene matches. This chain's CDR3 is CASSFNRGVTDTQYF. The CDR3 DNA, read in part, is TGTGCCAGCAGTTTCAACAGGGGAGTCACAGATACG.

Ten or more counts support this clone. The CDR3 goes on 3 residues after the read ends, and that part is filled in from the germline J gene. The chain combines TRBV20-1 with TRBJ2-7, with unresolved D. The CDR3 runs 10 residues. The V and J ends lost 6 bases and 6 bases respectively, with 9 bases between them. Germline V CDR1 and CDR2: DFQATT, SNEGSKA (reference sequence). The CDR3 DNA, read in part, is TGCAGTGCCGAGAAAGGCGAG. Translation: CSAEKGE. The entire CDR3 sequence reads CSAEKGEQYF.

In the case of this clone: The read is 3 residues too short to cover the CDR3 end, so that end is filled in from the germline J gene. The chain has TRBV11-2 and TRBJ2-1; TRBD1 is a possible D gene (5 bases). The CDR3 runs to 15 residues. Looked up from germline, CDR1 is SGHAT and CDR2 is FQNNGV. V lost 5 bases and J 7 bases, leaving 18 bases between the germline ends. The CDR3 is CASSEGFGAQNEQFF. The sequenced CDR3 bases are TGTGCCAGCAGCGAAGGGTTTGGGGCACAAAATGAG.

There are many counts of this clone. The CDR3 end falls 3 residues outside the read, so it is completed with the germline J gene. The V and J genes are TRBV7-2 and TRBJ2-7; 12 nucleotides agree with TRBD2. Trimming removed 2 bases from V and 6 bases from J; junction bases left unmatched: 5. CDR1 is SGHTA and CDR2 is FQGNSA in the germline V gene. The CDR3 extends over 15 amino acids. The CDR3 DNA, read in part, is TGTGCCAGCAGCTTATTGCCTAGCGGGAGGGTCGAG. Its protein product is CASSLLPSGRVE. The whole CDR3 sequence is CASSLLPSGRVEQYF.

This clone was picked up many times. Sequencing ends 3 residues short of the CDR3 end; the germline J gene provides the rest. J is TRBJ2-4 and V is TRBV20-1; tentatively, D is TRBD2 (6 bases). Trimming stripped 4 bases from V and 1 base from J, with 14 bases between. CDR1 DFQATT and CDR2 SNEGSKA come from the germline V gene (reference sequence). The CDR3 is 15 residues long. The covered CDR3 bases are TGCAGTGCTACCACGCCTGGGGGGGCCAAAAACATT. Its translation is CSATTPGGAKNI. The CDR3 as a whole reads CSATTPGGAKNIQYF.

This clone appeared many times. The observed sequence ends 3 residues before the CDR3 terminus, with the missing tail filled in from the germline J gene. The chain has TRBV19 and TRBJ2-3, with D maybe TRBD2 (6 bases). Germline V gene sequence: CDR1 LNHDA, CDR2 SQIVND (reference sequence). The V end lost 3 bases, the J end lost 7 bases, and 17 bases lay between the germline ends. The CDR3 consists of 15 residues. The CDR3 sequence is CASSILGLVSHTQYF. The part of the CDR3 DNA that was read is TGTGCCAGTAGTATCTTGGGACTCGTCAGCCATACG.

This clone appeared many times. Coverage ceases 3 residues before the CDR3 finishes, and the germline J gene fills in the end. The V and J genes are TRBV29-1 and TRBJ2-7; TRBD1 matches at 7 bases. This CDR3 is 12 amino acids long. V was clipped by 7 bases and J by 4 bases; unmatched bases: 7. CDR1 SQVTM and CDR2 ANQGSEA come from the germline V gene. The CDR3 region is CSANRGRYEQYF. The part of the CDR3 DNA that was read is TGCAGCGCGAACAGGGGTCGGTACGAG.

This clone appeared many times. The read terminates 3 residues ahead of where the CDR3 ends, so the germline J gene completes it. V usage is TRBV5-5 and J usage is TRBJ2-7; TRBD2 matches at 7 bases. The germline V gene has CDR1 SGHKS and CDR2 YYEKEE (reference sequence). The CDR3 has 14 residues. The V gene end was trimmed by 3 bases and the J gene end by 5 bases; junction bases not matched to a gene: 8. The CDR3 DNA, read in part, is TGTGCCAGCAGCTGGGGGGGAGTCGTCGACGAG. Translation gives CASSWGGVVDE. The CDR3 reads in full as CASSWGGVVDEQYF.